This T cell receptor beta chain was observed in a study of shared clonotypes between healthy human individuals. Whole-study context: The plates for each donor numbered three CD4 naive, three CD4 memory, two CD8 naive and one CD8 memory.

Study-wide results and limits: The study generally estimated greater richness for naive than memory subsets.

This CDR3 region has 19 residues. The V and J ends lost 0 bases and 0 bases, in that order; junction bases with no gene match: 13. Germline CDR1 reads GTSNPN; CDR2 reads SVGIG (reference sequence). The test was conducted at deep level. In the source study's methods: Junction-only immunoSEQ sequences carried no quality scores, so filtering differed. Libraries were prepared by immunoSEQ multiplex PCR; TCRdb keeps only in-frame clonotypes and omits some of them. Clonal size and the V and J genes are those of that table, whereas D and trimming came from the DNA. The data contain 1.4 million to 1.5 million clones, roughly 96% of them singletons. As concerns this clone: Its cognate antigen is unknown.

The sequence derives from a man between 25 and 39 years old in good health. The J gene is TRBJ2-1, the V gene TRBV30; 8 nucleotides match TRBD2. The sample consisted of naive CD4+ T cells sorted from blood. Noted subset: CD45RA+ positively selected. The CDR3 sequence is CAWSVKASGWRSSYNEQFF. CDR3 coding DNA: TGTGCCTGGAGTGTTAAGGCTAGCGGGTGGCGCAGCTCCTACAATGAGCAGTTCTTC.